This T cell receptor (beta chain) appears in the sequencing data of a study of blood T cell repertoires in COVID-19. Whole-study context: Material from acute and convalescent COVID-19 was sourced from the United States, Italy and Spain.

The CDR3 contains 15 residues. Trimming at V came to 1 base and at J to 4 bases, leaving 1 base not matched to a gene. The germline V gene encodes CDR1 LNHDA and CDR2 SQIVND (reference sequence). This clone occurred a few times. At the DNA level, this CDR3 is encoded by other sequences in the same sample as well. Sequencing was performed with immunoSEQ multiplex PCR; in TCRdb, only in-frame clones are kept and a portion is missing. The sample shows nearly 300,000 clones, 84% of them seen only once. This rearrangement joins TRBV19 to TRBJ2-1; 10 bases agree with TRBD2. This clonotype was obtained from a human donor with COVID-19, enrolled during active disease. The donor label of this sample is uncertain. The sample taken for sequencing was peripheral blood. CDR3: CASSIGTSGYNEQFF. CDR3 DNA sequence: TGTGCCAGTAGTATAGGGACTAGCGGTTACAATGAGCAGTTCTTC. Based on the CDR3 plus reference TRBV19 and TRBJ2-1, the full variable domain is DGGITQSPKYLFRKEGQNVTLSCEQNLNHDAMYWYRQDPGQGLRLIYYSQIVNDFQKGDIAEGYSVSREKKESFPLTVTSAQKNPTAFYLCASSIGTSGYNEQFFGPGTRLTVL.